Below, 10 T cell receptor beta chains from the same sample are listed, as sequenced in a study of regulatory T cells in long-lasting Graves disease. The sample's time point: newly diagnosed GD, antithyroid drugs for less than 3 months. After RNA was extracted from PBMCs, the TCR library was made from it. To make TCR beta libraries, researchers used iRepertoire HTBI primers and Arm-PCR of CDR3 regions. MiXCR was run by TCRdb on the multiplex PCR reads, yielding one entry per CDR3 protein. The sample carries around 470,000 distinct CDR3 sequences, 12% to 15% recorded once. Another study also made use of these data, one on T cells in Graves' hyperthyroidism and ophthalmopathy.

This sample comprised peripheral blood mononuclear cells (PBMCs), obtained at new diagnosis, from a patient treated with antithyroid drugs. These receptors originate from a woman aged 45-59 years with Graves disease.

This clonotype was seen at least ten times. The chain couples TRBV12-3 or TRBV12-4 to TRBJ2-2; D possibly corresponds to TRBD2 (5 bases). Trimming removed 6 bases from V and 8 bases from J, with 13 bases in between. The CDR3 runs 13 residues. The DNA of the CDR3 is TGTGCCAGCAGAAGCGGCTCCGTGGGGGAGCTGTTTTTT. Its translation: CASRSGSVGELFF.

The CDR3 nucleotides read TGTGCCAGTAGTTCCCACTATGACACTCGGAACACTGAAGCTTTCTTT. This gives the protein CASSSHYDTRNTEAFF. The chain has TRBV19 and TRBJ1-1; no definite D call. The ends were cut back, 5 bases at V and 1 base at J, with 17 bases in the middle. The length of the CDR3 is 16 residues. Germline assignment: CDR1 LNHDA and CDR2 SQIVND (reference sequence).

V usage is TRBV3-1 and J usage is TRBJ1-5, with 11 positions matching TRBD1. Germline V lookup: CDR1 LGHDT, CDR2 YNNKEL (reference sequence). V gave up 6 bases and J gave up 9 bases; unmatched junction bases: 7. The CDR3 extends over 14 amino acids. CDR3 sequence reads: CASSQGQGGRPQHF. The CDR3 coding sequence is TGTGCCAGCAGTCAGGGACAGGGGGGAAGGCCCCAGCATTTT.

Ten or more counts support this clonotype. The rearrangement joins TRBV7-9 to TRBJ2-3; the match to TRBD2 covers 14 bases. The CDR3 length is 18 residues. Germline-derived CDR1 and CDR2 are SEHNR and FQNEAQ (reference sequence). Trimming cost V 1 base and J 3 bases; bases outside gene matches: 6. As DNA, the CDR3 is TGTGCCAGCAGCTTAGGGGGACTAGCGGGAGACGGGACAGATACGCAGTATTTT. Protein product: CASSLGGLAGDGTDTQYF.

This chain uses TRBV20-1 with TRBJ2-1, with 7 bases matching TRBD2. The CDR3 consists of 16 residues. Germline trimming cut 2 bases from V and 2 bases from J; bases unmatched to any gene: 9. The germline V gene has CDR1 DFQATT and CDR2 SNEGSKA (reference sequence). In DNA, the CDR3 is TGCAGTGCTAGACCCCCCGGGGGAGGGCCCTACAATGAGCAGTTCTTC. This encodes CSARPPGGGPYNEQFF.

This clonotype was seen at least ten times. This chain connects TRBV28 to TRBJ1-2; TRBD1 is a possible D gene (5 bases). Deletions cut 6 bases from V and 3 bases from J, with 11 bases between. The CDR3 covers 13 residues. In germline, CDR1 is MDHEN, CDR2 SYDVKM. The CDR3 coding sequence is TGTGCCAGCAGCCGGGGGTCCTACTATGGCTACACCTTC. Encoded protein: CASSRGSYYGYTF.

This clonotype has a handful of counts. This sequence joins TRBV29-1 and TRBJ1-2; 10 bases agree with TRBD1. In germline, CDR1 is SQVTM, CDR2 ANQGSEA. Losses at the gene ends were 4 bases for V and 8 bases for J; bases not matched to a gene: 16. The CDR3 has 16 residues. CDR3 in DNA: TGCAGCGTTGCCCCCACGACAGGGGGCGACGGTGGAGGCTACACCTTC. Protein sequence: CSVAPTTGGDGGGYTF.

This clonotype was seen at least ten times. This chain connects TRBV11-2 to TRBJ2-3, with 9 positions matching TRBD1. The CDR3 is 15 amino acids. In germline, CDR1 is SGHAT, CDR2 FQNNGV. V lost 4 bases to trimming and J lost 5 bases; unmatched junction nucleotides: 7. The CDR3 loop is CASSYRGRGVDTQYF. Written as DNA, the CDR3 is TGTGCCAGCAGCTACAGGGGGCGCGGTGTAGATACGCAGTATTTT.

This clonotype was picked up a small number of times. The rearrangement links TRBV11-3 to TRBJ2-1; D may be TRBD1 or TRBD2 (5 bases each). Trimming stripped 5 bases from V and 7 bases from J, with 18 bases between. The CDR3 extends over 15 amino acids. Germline CDR1 reads SGHNT; CDR2 reads YENEEA. The chain's CDR3 is CASSASGTRGNEQFF. The CDR3 DNA reads TGTGCCAGCAGCGCATCCGGGACCCGGGGAAATGAGCAGTTCTTC.

At least ten counts were recorded for this clonotype. The chain uses TRBV3-1 and TRBJ2-5, with a possible D match to TRBD1 (6 bases). Looked up from germline, CDR1 is LGHDT and CDR2 is YNNKEL (reference sequence). The CDR3 runs 14 residues. Trimming stripped 0 bases from V and 5 bases from J, with 10 bases between. CDR3 residues: CASSQDTGSETQYF. For the CDR3, the DNA is TGTGCCAGCAGCCAAGACACAGGGAGCGAGACCCAGTACTTC.